The clone carrying this TCR beta chain was counted between two and nine times. These data originate in a study of spatial heterogeneity in lung cancer. Germline CDR1 LNHDA, CDR2 SQIVND (reference sequence). V lost 0 bases and J 5 bases, leaving 4 bases between the germline ends. The CDR3 loop spans 12 amino acids. TCRdb called the 5' RACE reads again in MiXCR, with one record for every CDR3 protein. Of over 45,000 distinct CDR3 sequences detected, approximately 5.3% appear once; the ten largest clones hold 11%. The time point was: sample taken at primary tumor resection. Whole RNA, isolated from tumor, nontumor lung or frozen PBMC, was sequenced without prior sorting.

The gene calls are TRBV19 and TRBJ2-5; no clear D gene. Source: PBMCs, taken at surgery. This receptor was taken from a male donor with early-stage non-small cell lung cancer. The CDR3 loop is CASSIDGETQYF. The CDR3 DNA follows: TGTGCCAGTAGTATAGACGGGGAGACCCAGTACTTC.